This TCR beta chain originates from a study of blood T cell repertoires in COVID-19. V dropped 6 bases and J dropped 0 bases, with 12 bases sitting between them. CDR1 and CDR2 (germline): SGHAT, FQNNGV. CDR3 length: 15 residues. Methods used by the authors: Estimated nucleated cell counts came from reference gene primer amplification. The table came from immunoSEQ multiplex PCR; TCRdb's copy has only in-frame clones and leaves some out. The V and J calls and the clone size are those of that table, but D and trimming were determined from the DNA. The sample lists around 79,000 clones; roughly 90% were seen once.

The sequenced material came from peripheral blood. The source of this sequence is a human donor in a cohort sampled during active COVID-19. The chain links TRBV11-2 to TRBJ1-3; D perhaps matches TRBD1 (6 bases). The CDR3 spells CASRPPTGSGNTIYF. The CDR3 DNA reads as TGTGCCAGCAGACCCCCGACAGGCTCTGGAAACACCATATATTTT.